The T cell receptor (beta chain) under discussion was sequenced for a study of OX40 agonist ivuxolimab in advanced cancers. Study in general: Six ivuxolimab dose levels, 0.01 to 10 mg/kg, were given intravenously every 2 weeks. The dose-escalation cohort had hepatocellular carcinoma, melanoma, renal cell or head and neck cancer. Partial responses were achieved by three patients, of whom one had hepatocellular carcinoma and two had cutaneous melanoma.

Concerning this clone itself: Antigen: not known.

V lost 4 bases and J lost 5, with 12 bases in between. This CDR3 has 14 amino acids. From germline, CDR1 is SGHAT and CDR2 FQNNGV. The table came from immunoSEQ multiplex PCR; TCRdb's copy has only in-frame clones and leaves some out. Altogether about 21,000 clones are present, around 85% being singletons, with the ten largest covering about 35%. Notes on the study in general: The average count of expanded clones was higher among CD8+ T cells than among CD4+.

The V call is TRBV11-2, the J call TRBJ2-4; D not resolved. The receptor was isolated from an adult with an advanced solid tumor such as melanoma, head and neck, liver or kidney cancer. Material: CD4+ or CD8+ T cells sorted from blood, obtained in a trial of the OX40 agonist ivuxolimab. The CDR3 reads CASSSRVEENIQYF. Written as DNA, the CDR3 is TGTGCCAGCAGCTCCCGGGTAGAGGAAAACATTCAGTACTTC.